This TCR beta chain was observed in a study of T cell changes during pregnancy in multiple sclerosis. The protocol was immunoSEQ multiplex PCR, while the TCRdb copy is restricted to in-frame clones and leaves out a portion. The sample has tens of thousands of clones, just under 95% seen once. The J segment lost 8 bases and the V segment lost 0 bases, leaving 8 bases of the junction unmatched. CDR1 SGHTA and CDR2 FQGNSA come from the germline V gene. CDR3 length: 15 amino acids. Sequenced material: peripheral blood, taken in the third trimester of pregnancy. The TCR sequence derives from a female donor with multiple sclerosis, enrolled in a pregnancy study. The rearrangement uses TRBV7-2 and TRBJ2-5, with 8 bases that match TRBD2. CDR3 sequence (DNA): TGTGCCAGCAGCTTAGCCGGGGCCAGCGGGAGAACCCAGTACTTC. Translation: CASSLAGASGRTQYF.